This T cell receptor beta chain was obtained from a study of vaccination and CD4 T cells after COVID-19. Regarding treatment: approximately 9-day PBMC culture with coronavirus spike peptide pools or control peptides (ViraFEST assay). The Oncomine TCR Beta short-read assay sequenced DNA from cultured CD4+ T cells. TCRdb reanalysed the PCR reads using MiXCR and keeps one entry per CDR3 protein. The data show around 15,000 distinct CDR3 sequences, 40% to 45% seen once. This clonotype is judged medium-sized. Its matching antigen is unknown. This CDR3 is 18 amino acids long. Unmatched junction bases numbered 12, after V lost 4 bases and J lost 0 bases. The germline V gene encodes CDR1 MGHRA and CDR2 YSYEKL.

Input material: cultured CD4+ T cells from blood. The sequence was obtained from a human donor with COVID-19. This chain uses TRBV4-1 with TRBJ1-1; 9 nucleotides match TRBD1. The CDR3 protein is CASSPRTGENGMNTEAFF. The CDR3 nucleotides read TGCGCCAGCAGCCCGAGGACAGGGGAGAATGGAATGAACACTGAAGCTTTCTTT.